The 4 T cell receptor beta chains below come from one sample, sequenced in a study of post-analysis software for immune sequencing data. Points from the study as a whole: Compared with controls, patients had more of roughly five TRBV segments, including TRBV5-6, TRBV5-1 and TRBV20-1.

Unique molecular identifiers were present in the TCR beta cDNA libraries. TCRdb re-analysed the PCR reads in MiXCR, keeping a single row per CDR3 protein. The sample includes 550,000 to 700,000 distinct CDR3 sequences, roughly 40% of them seen just once. No cognate antigen is known for these TCRs. The sequenced sample consisted of blood. The receptor source for this set is a girl aged 10 to 17 with multiple sclerosis.

The V and J genes are TRBV24-1 and TRBJ2-1, with 9 bases lining up with TRBD2. V was pared by 3 bases and J by 3 bases, with 2 bases of the junction left unmatched. Germline CDR1 is KGHDR and CDR2 is SFDVKD. The CDR3 contains 15 residues. For the CDR3, the DNA is TGTGCCACCAGTGATAGCGGGGGGAACTACAATGAGCAGTTCTTC. This gives the protein CATSDSGGNYNEQFF.

This clonotype came up a few times. This chain links TRBV5-1 with TRBJ2-7; D is possibly TRBD1 (5 bases). The ends were cut back, 0 bases at V and 2 bases at J, with 12 bases in the middle. Germline V CDR1 and CDR2: SGHRS, YFSETQ. The CDR3 contains 15 residues. The CDR3 spells CASSLALDTPYEQYF. Written as DNA, the CDR3 is TGCGCCAGCAGCTTGGCCTTGGACACTCCCTACGAGCAGTACTTC.

This clonotype was observed at least ten times. This rearrangement joins TRBV4-1 to TRBJ2-3; 11 nucleotides match TRBD2. The V gene's germline CDR1 is MGHRA and CDR2 YSYEKL. This CDR3 contains 21 residues. V lost 2 bases to trimming and J lost 0 bases; unmatched junction nucleotides: 16. CDR3 in DNA: TGCGCCAGCAGCCAACCCCCGGTTAGACTAGCGGGGACTTCTAGCACAGATACGCAGTATTTT. Its protein is CASSQPPVRLAGTSSTDTQYF.

The rearrangement uses TRBV24-1 and TRBJ2-1; 8 bases agree with TRBD2. This CDR3 is 12 amino acids long. With V trimmed by 4 bases and J by 12 bases, 4 bases remained unmatched. Germline CDR1 KGHDR, CDR2 SFDVKD. The CDR3 region is CATSEAGTRQFF. DNA of the CDR3: TGTGCCACCAGTGAGGCCGGGACTAGGCAGTTCTTC.